This passage covers 2 T cell receptor beta chains from one sample sequenced in a study of T-cell memory formation after mild COVID-19. A single record per CDR3 protein comes from TCRdb applying MiXCR to the 5' RACE reads. The sample lists 450,000 to 650,000 distinct CDR3 sequences, 20% to 25% occurring once. Sequencing was done on a sample of PBMCs or a T cell subset sorted from them (not recorded which). The receptors stem from an adult woman who had mild COVID-19 (a few samples of this study predate the infection). Cell type and time point are not known.

This clonotype was counted at least ten times. The CDR3 bases are TGCAGCATGCAACTAGCGGGAGAGTTCTTC. This gives the protein CSMQLAGEFF. V gene TRBV29-1 combines with J gene TRBJ2-1; 11 nucleotides align to TRBD2. CDR1 and CDR2 from the germline V gene are SQVTM and ANQGSEA. The length of the CDR3 is 10 residues. V lost 8 bases to trimming and J lost 14 bases; unmatched junction nucleotides: 5.

This clonotype has just a few counts. The chain combines TRBV6-1 with TRBJ2-3; 8 nucleotides agree with TRBD2. Losses at the gene ends were 3 bases for V and 13 bases for J; bases not matched to a gene: 12. The germline V gene has CDR1 MNHNS and CDR2 SASEGT. CDR3 length equals 14 residues. The chain's CDR3 is CASSDLRGGPLEYF. The DNA for the CDR3 is TGTGCCAGCAGTGATCTGCGCGGGGGGCCCTTAGAGTATTTT.